This is a list of T cell receptor beta chains from one sample in a study of human T cells and chemical hapten exposure. From the RACE reads, TCRdb called clonotypes with MiXCR, one entry per CDR3 protein. The profile covers 100,000 or so distinct CDR3 sequences, with 9.5% to 12% appearing a single time and 3.5% taken by the ten largest. Specimen: whole blood, collected in connection with sensitization to the hapten diphenylcyclopropenone (DPC). These receptors were collected from a woman between 40 and 50 years old with alopecia areata. Some clones in this sample may be carry-over from other donors' samples. The CDR3 runs from the conserved cysteine through the conserved F or W.

V gene: TRBV30; CDR3 protein: CAWSGRDLPTEAFF
V gene: TRBV7-2; CDR3 protein: CASSSTDWSGYTF
V gene: TRBV20-1; CDR3 protein: CSASPSRRGPSTGELFF
V gene: TRBV6-2/TRBV6-3; CDR3 protein: CASSYGTGRTDTQYF
V gene: TRBV20-1; CDR3 protein: CSAGPGTSGRREQYF
V gene: TRBV20-1; CDR3 protein: CSARASGSWSEQYF
V gene: TRBV4-3; CDR3 protein: CASSQDFTSGKYEQYF
V gene: TRBV10-1; CDR3 protein: CASRKDRGRNTEAFF
V gene: TRBV6-2/TRBV6-3; CDR3 protein: CASSTGQGANEQFF
V gene: TRBV6-1; CDR3 protein: CASGVGTSTNIQYF
V gene: TRBV7-2; CDR3 protein: CASSLIRGNEQFF
V gene: TRBV11-2; CDR3 protein: CASSSRQTLSRDNYEQYF
V gene: TRBV30; CDR3 protein: CAWEQAGSTDTQYF
V gene: TRBV6-2/TRBV6-3; CDR3 protein: CASSYEGLAGSGTDTQYF
V gene: TRBV9; CDR3 protein: CASSAGLAGGEQYF
V gene: TRBV7-2; CDR3 protein: CASSSQAWADTQYF
V gene: TRBV29-1; CDR3 protein: CSAVQDRPPYEQYF
V gene: TRBV28; CDR3 protein: CASSPDAYEQYF
V gene: TRBV6-2/TRBV6-3; CDR3 protein: CASSQTDTQYF
V gene: TRBV9; CDR3 protein: CASSTQPIGTPSGELFF
V gene: TRBV7-2; CDR3 protein: CASSSGPDTDTQYF
V gene: TRBV20-1; CDR3 protein: CSASALSSIVSYNEQFF
V gene: TRBV28; CDR3 protein: CASSLVSRIF
V gene: TRBV5-5; CDR3 protein: CASNDRATNEKLFF
V gene: TRBV19; CDR3 protein: CASSIEGASKLFF
V gene: TRBV5-1; CDR3 protein: CASSLELAGNKQFF
V gene: TRBV7-2; CDR3 protein: CASSLAPQPTGELFF
V gene: TRBV7-9; CDR3 protein: CASSPGQGLGEKLFF
V gene: TRBV6-2/TRBV6-3; CDR3 protein: CASIGNENYEQYF
V gene: TRBV6-1; CDR3 protein: CASSGLAGSSYEQYF
V gene: TRBV3-1; CDR3 protein: CASSQETGELFF
V gene: TRBV7-2; CDR3 protein: CASSPNVGGRGHTQYF
V gene: TRBV9; CDR3 protein: CASSVTGGGSPLHF
V gene: TRBV20-1; CDR3 protein: CSAREVQGTNEQFF
V gene: TRBV29-1; CDR3 protein: CSVGSGTTDTQYF
V gene: TRBV5-1; CDR3 protein: CASSRLSGRASLGDTQYF
V gene: TRBV6-5; CDR3 protein: CASRKLGLAGGYEQYF
V gene: TRBV9; CDR3 protein: CASSPRQSGEQYF
V gene: TRBV24-1; CDR3 protein: CATSDTRGTDEQYF
V gene: TRBV6-2/TRBV6-3; CDR3 protein: CASGTGNTEAFF
V gene: TRBV30; CDR3 protein: CAWRATGGTEAFF
V gene: TRBV20-1; CDR3 protein: CSAKGQTNTGELFF
V gene: TRBV20-1; CDR3 protein: CSARSSGGRMYIQYF
V gene: TRBV29-1; CDR3 protein: CSVTLATEAFF
V gene: TRBV6-2/TRBV6-3; CDR3 protein: CASTWGTVNQPQHF
V gene: TRBV6-4; CDR3 protein: CASSDANEQYF
V gene: TRBV6-2/TRBV6-3; CDR3 protein: CASSYPARERREGYTF
V gene: TRBV7-2; CDR3 protein: CASSLGGGPGETQYF
V gene: TRBV20-1; CDR3 protein: CSASDPRRNQPQHF
V gene: TRBV19; CDR3 protein: CASRRTGEETQYF
V gene: TRBV6-5; CDR3 protein: CASSLGRGGSDTQYF
V gene: TRBV7-2; CDR3 protein: CASSIGGGVAEAFF